What follows is one TCR beta chain and its context. This CDR3 region has 14 residues. The ends were cut back, 3 bases at V and 1 base at J, with 9 bases in the middle. Germline loops: CDR1 SGHTA, CDR2 FQGNSA. Authors' processing steps: It was from reference gene primer amplification that nucleated cell counts were estimated. Assay: immunoSEQ multiplex PCR; the TCRdb copy retains only in-frame clones and omits some. That table furnishes V, J and clone size, whereas the DNA furnished D and trimming. The sample records 68,000 or so clones, around three quarters being singletons. These data originate in a study of blood T cell repertoires in COVID-19. About the research overall: Donors in the United States, Italy and Spain gave samples during acute or convalescent COVID-19. PBMCs, B-cell-depleted T cells, or T cells were the source of the cDNA or gDNA that made up the material.

The genes are TRBV7-2 and TRBJ1-1; D is undetermined. This sequence originates from a human donor in a cohort sampled during active COVID-19. The specimen sequenced was peripheral blood. The CDR3 sequence: CASSLGRSNTEAFF. In DNA, the CDR3 is TGTGCCAGCAGCTTGGGCAGGTCGAACACTGAAGCTTTCTTT. The whole variable domain, filled in from reference TRBV7-2 and TRBJ1-1, reads GAGVSQSPSNKVTEKGKDVELRCDPISGHTALYWYRQSLGQGLEFLIYFQGNSAPDKSGLPSDRFSAERTGGSVSTLTIQRTQQEDSAVYLCASSLGRSNTEAFFGQGTRLTVV.